The 12 T cell receptor beta chains given below trace back to one sample, sequenced in a study of blood T cell repertoires in COVID-19. Some clones are missing from TCRdb's copy, which holds only in-frame ones; the method was immunoSEQ multiplex PCR. This sample has about 240,000 clones, with about nine tenths found just once. Sequencing was done on a sample of peripheral blood. These receptors were taken from a man in his fifties or sixties who had recovered from COVID-19.

The chain uses TRBV29-1 and TRBJ1-5, with D possibly being TRBD1 (6 bases). The ends were cut back, 7 bases at V and 3 bases at J, with 16 bases in the middle. Germline V gene sequence: CDR1 SQVTM, CDR2 ANQGSEA. The CDR3 sequence is 14 residues long. CDR3 sequence: CSARQGGPNQPQHF. The CDR3 DNA sequence: TGCAGCGCCCGTCAAGGGGGACCCAATCAGCCCCAGCATTTT. The variable domain in full, with the rest retrieved from reference TRBV29-1 and TRBJ1-5, is SAVISQKPSRDICQRGTSLTIQCQVDSQVTMMFWYRQQPGQSLTLIATANQGSEATYESGFVIDKFPISRPNLTFSTLTVSNMSPEDSSIYLCSARQGGPNQPQHFGDGTRLSIL.

This sequence joins TRBV3-1 (or the pseudogene TRBV3-2) and TRBJ2-1, with D possibly matching TRBD2 (5 bases). Germline values: CDR1 LGHDT, CDR2 YNNKEL (reference sequence). The CDR3 is 15 amino acids. Trimming cost V 2 bases and J 4 bases, with 12 bases left between them. CDR3 sequence (DNA): TGTGCCAGCAGCCAATTGAGACTACCATACAATGAGCAGTTCTTC. It codes for CASSQLRLPYNEQFF.

The chain recombines TRBV6-1 with TRBJ2-2, with D possibly TRBD1 on 6 matching bases. Germline CDR1 MNHNS, CDR2 SASEGT. With 6 bases removed from V and 6 bases from J, the gap between germline ends came to 17 bases. The CDR3 spans 15 residues. CDR3 sequence reads: CASRRDISGAGELFF. The CDR3 DNA sequence: TGTGCCAGCAGGAGGGACATAAGTGGCGCCGGGGAGCTGTTTTTT.

The rearrangement uses TRBV24-1 and TRBJ2-5; 7 positions match TRBD1. V gave up 4 bases and J gave up 2 bases; unmatched junction bases: 9. This CDR3 is built from 16 residues. The germline V gene encodes CDR1 KGHDR and CDR2 SFDVKD. CDR3 sequence (DNA): TGTGCCACCAGTGACCGAGGACAGGCGGCGCAAGAGACCCAGTACTTC. As protein: CATSDRGQAAQETQYF.

This clone came up a few times. CDR3 bases: TGTGCCAGCAGCCTAAATCCCGGGAGATATAATTCACCCCTCCACTTT. This codes for CASSLNPGRYNSPLHF. V usage is TRBV6-6 and J usage is TRBJ1-6; no firm D call. CDR3 size: 16 residues. Per germline, CDR1 MNHNY and CDR2 SVGAGI (reference sequence). The ends were cut back, 6 bases at V and 4 bases at J, with 16 bases in the middle.

The chain employs TRBV6-5 and TRBJ1-4; 7 nucleotides match TRBD1. This CDR3 region has 14 residues. Germline V CDR1 and CDR2: MNHEY, SVGAGI. V lost 7 bases, J lost 4 bases, and 6 bases stayed unmatched. The CDR3 spells CASKGAGGNEKLFF. CDR3 coding DNA: TGTGCCAGCAAAGGGGCAGGGGGTAATGAAAAACTGTTTTTT.

This rearrangement joins TRBV5-1 to TRBJ2-2; TRBD2 agrees at 8 bases. This CDR3 comprises 15 residues. V shed 4 bases and J 7 bases; nucleotides not matched to a gene: 9. Germline V gives CDR1 SGHRS, CDR2 YFSETQ. CDR3 sequence (DNA): TGCGCCAGCAGCCCCGAGCGGGGGCAGGGCGGGGAGCTGTTTTTT. Protein product: CASSPERGQGGELFF.

The CDR3 nucleotides are TGTGCCAGCAGCCCGGCCCGGACAGGGGCGCGGCCCCAGTACTTC. It encodes CASSPARTGARPQYF. The chain joins TRBV7-8 to TRBJ2-5, with 9 bases aligning to TRBD1. The V gene's germline CDR1 is SGHVS and CDR2 FQNEAQ. V lost 5 bases, J lost 9 bases, and 13 bases stayed unmatched. The CDR3 consists of 15 residues.

The chain is built from TRBV28 and TRBJ1-2; D is unclear. Germline V gene lookup returns CDR1 MDHEN and CDR2 SYDVKM. The V gene lost 5 bases and the J gene lost 5 bases, with 15 bases spanning the gap. The CDR3 is 14 amino acids. Written as DNA, the CDR3 is TGTGCCAGCAGTAAGCGTAACACCCCATATGGCTACACCTTC. Amino acid sequence: CASSKRNTPYGYTF.

The chain combines TRBV28 with TRBJ1-2; 9 bases line up with TRBD1. This CDR3 is 15 amino acids long. The germline V gene has CDR1 MDHEN and CDR2 SYDVKM. The V segment lost 5 bases and the J segment 8 bases; nucleotides outside the gene matches: 12. The CDR3 here is CASSTPTGGGIGYTF. In DNA, the CDR3 is TGTGCCAGCAGTACTCCGACAGGGGGTGGAATAGGCTACACCTTC.

This clone is a singleton in its sample. This chain joins TRBV7-8 and TRBJ2-7; 15 nucleotides align to TRBD2. The CDR3 runs to 16 residues. Germline CDR1 SGHVS, CDR2 FQNEAQ. The trim removed 5 bases at V and 3 bases at J, leaving 5 bases unmatched. This chain's CDR3 is CASSPGLAGGHYEQYV. The CDR3 coding sequence is TGTGCCAGCAGCCCCGGACTAGCGGGGGGGCACTACGAGCAGTACGTC.

CDR3 DNA sequence: TGTGCCAGCAAGGTGGGGGGATACACCGGGGAGCTGTTTTTT. It yields the protein CASKVGGYTGELFF. The chain is built from TRBV28 and TRBJ2-2; TRBD2 is a possible D gene (6 bases). Germline CDR1 reads MDHEN; CDR2 reads SYDVKM. V dropped 7 bases and J dropped 3 bases, with 12 bases sitting between them. CDR3 length: 14 amino acids.